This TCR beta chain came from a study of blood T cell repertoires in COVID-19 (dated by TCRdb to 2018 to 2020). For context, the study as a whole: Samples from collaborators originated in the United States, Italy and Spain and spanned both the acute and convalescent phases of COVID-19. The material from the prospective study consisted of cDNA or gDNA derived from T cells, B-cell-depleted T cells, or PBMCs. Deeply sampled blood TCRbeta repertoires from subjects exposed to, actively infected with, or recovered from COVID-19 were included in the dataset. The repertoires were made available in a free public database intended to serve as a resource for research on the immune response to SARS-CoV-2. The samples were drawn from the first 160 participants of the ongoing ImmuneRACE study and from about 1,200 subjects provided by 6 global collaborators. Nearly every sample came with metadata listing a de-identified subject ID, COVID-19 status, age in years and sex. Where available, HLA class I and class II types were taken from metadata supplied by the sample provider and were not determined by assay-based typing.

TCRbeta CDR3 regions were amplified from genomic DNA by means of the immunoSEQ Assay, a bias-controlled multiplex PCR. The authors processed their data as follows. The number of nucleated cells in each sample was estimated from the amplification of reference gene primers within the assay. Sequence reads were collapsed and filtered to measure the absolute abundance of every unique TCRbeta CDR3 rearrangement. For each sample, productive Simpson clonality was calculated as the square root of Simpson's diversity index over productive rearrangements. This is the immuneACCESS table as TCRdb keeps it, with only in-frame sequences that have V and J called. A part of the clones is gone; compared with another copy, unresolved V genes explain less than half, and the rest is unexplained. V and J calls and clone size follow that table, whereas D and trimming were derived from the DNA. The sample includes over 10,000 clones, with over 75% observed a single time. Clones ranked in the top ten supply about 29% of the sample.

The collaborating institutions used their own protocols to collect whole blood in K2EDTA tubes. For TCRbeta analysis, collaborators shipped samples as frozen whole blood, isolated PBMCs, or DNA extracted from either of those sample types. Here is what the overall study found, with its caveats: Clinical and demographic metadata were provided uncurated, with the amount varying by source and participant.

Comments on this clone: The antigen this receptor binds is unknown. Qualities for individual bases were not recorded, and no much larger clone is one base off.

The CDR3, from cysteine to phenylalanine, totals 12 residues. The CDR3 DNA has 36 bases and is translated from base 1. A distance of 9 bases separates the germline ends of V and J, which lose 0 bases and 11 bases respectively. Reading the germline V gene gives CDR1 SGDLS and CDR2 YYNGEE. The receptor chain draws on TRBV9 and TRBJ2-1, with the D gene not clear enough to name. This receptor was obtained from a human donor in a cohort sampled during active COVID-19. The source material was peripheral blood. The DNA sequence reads TGTGCCAGCAGCGTAGGCGAGGATAAGCAGTTCTTC. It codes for CASSVGEDKQFF.